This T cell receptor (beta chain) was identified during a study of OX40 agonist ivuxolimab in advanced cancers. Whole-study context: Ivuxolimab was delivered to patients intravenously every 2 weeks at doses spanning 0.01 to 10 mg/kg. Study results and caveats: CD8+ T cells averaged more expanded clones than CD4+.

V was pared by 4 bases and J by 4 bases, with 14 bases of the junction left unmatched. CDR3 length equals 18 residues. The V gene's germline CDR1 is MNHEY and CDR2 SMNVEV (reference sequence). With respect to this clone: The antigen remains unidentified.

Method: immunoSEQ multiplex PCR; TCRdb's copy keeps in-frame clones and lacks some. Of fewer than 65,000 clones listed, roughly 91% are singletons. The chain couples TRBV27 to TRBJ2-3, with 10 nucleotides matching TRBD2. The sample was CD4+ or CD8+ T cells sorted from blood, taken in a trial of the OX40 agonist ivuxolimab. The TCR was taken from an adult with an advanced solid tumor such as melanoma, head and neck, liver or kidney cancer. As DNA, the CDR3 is TGTGCCAGCAGTTACGTCGGAGCGGGGGGGCTAGAGGCAGATACGCAGTATTTT. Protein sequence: CASSYVGAGGLEADTQYF.